The sequence of this T cell receptor (beta chain) was determined in a study of identical twins. Trimming shortened V by 6 bases and J by 2 bases, and 12 bases separated the two germline ends. Germline V CDR1 and CDR2: MDHEN, SYDVKM. The length of the CDR3 is 14 residues. TCRdb passed the 5' RACE reads through MiXCR, listing each CDR3 protein once. The sample contains 550,000 to 800,000 distinct CDR3 sequences, roughly 7.2% of which appear only once. The data were also submitted as part of a second study, on yellow fever vaccine responses in identical twins.

The TCR comes from a woman between 18 and 29 years old in good health. The sequencing sample was made of PBMCs. The V and J genes are TRBV28 and TRBJ2-3; D may correspond to TRBD1 or TRBD2 (5 bases each). The CDR3 sequence: CASSSGTFTDTQYF. The CDR3 DNA reads as TGTGCCAGCAGCTCCGGGACCTTCACAGATACGCAGTATTTT.